The rows below give T cell receptor beta chains drawn from one sample of a study of T cells after yellow fever vaccination. TCRdb reprocessed the 5' RACE reads via MiXCR and lists one record per CDR3 protein. The sample holds a few hundred thousand distinct CDR3 sequences; approximately 3.8% are singletons and the top ten take 15% to 20%. Sequenced here: PBMCs, sampled 15 days after the yellow fever booster vaccination. The receptor source for this set is a man between 18 and 29 years old who received the YFV17D yellow fever vaccine. Both conserved end residues are part of each CDR3. The D gene is left open where the match is weak. The size of a clone is reported for some rows only, either as once, few or many, or as a class for expanded clones.

CDR3aa: CASSLSSAQTYEQYF; CDR3nt: TGTGCCAGCAGCCTGTCATCGGCGCAAACCTACGAGCAGTACTTC; d_gene: .; j_gene: TRBJ2-7; abundance: many; v_gene: TRBV7-2
CDR3aa: CASSQTVGDPGAFF; CDR3nt: TGCGCCAGCAGCCAGACAGTAGGGGATCCGGGGGCTTTCTTT; d_gene: .; j_gene: TRBJ1-1; abundance: many; v_gene: TRBV5-1
CDR3aa: CASSPGQFMGYTF; CDR3nt: TGTGCCAGCAGCCCGGGACAGTTTATGGGCTACACCTTC; d_gene: TRBD1; j_gene: TRBJ1-2; abundance: many; v_gene: TRBV7-2
CDR3aa: CASSTGQGRNYGYTF; CDR3nt: TGTGCCAGCAGCACAGGACAGGGGAGGAACTATGGCTACACCTTC; d_gene: TRBD1; j_gene: TRBJ1-2; abundance: many; v_gene: TRBV7-2
CDR3aa: CASRLRAGPTNTEAFF; CDR3nt: TGTGCCAGCAGACTCCGAGCGGGTCCCACGAACACTGAAGCTTTCTTT; d_gene: .; j_gene: TRBJ1-1; abundance: many; v_gene: TRBV12-3/TRBV12-4
CDR3aa: CASSYESGLEQFF; CDR3nt: TGTGCCAGCAGTTACGAAAGTGGGCTGGAGCAGTTCTTC; d_gene: .; j_gene: TRBJ2-1; abundance: many; v_gene: TRBV6-2/TRBV6-3
CDR3aa: CASSLERVYEQYF; CDR3nt: TGCGCCAGCAGCTTGGAAAGGGTCTACGAGCAGTACTTC; d_gene: .; j_gene: TRBJ2-7; abundance: many; v_gene: TRBV5-1
CDR3aa: CASTPEVEETQYF; CDR3nt: TGTGCCAGCACCCCGGAGGTTGAAGAGACCCAGTACTTC; d_gene: .; j_gene: TRBJ2-5; abundance: many; v_gene: TRBV2
CDR3aa: CASSLDGRGDGYTF; CDR3nt: TGTGCCAGCAGTCTAGACGGAAGAGGGGATGGCTACACCTTC; d_gene: .; j_gene: TRBJ1-2; abundance: many; v_gene: TRBV7-9
CDR3aa: CASSPRTSARETQYF; CDR3nt: TGTGCCAGCAGCCCAAGGACTAGCGCCCGCGAGACCCAGTACTTC; d_gene: TRBD2; j_gene: TRBJ2-5; abundance: many; v_gene: TRBV14
CDR3aa: CASSPGATDTQYF; CDR3nt: TGTGCCAGCTCACCAGGGGCCACAGATACGCAGTATTTT; d_gene: .; j_gene: TRBJ2-3; abundance: few; v_gene: TRBV18
CDR3aa: CSARISGGANEQFF; CDR3nt: TGCAGTGCTAGGATTAGCGGGGGGGCAAATGAGCAGTTCTTC; d_gene: TRBD2; j_gene: TRBJ2-1; abundance: many; v_gene: TRBV20-1
CDR3aa: CASSSIRTGKQFF; CDR3nt: TGTGCCAGCAGTTCCATCAGGACGGGGAAGCAGTTCTTC; d_gene: .; j_gene: TRBJ2-1; abundance: many; v_gene: TRBV28
CDR3aa: CASTDREDYNEQFF; CDR3nt: TGCGCCAGCACCGACAGGGAGGATTACAATGAGCAGTTCTTC; d_gene: .; j_gene: TRBJ2-1; abundance: many; v_gene: TRBV5-1
CDR3aa: CASSFRADQPQHF; CDR3nt: TGTGCCAGCAGCTTTAGGGCAGATCAGCCCCAGCATTTT; d_gene: .; j_gene: TRBJ1-5; abundance: many; v_gene: TRBV7-2
CDR3aa: CASTPWGRGGNTIYF; CDR3nt: TGTGCCAGCACCCCCTGGGGGAGAGGTGGAAACACCATATATTTT; d_gene: .; j_gene: TRBJ1-3; abundance: many; v_gene: TRBV12-3/TRBV12-4
CDR3aa: CSASGGPGEF; CDR3nt: TGCAGTGCTAGTGGGGGGCCGGGCGAATTC; d_gene: .; j_gene: TRBJ2-5; abundance: many; v_gene: TRBV20-1
CDR3aa: CASSGGTGNLYNEQFF; CDR3nt: TGTGCCAGCAGTGGGGGGACGGGAAATCTCTACAATGAGCAGTTCTTC; d_gene: .; j_gene: TRBJ2-1; abundance: many; v_gene: TRBV12-3/TRBV12-4
CDR3aa: CSVEWSGQGTDTQYF; CDR3nt: TGCAGCGTTGAGTGGTCGGGACAGGGCACAGATACGCAGTATTTT; d_gene: TRBD1; j_gene: TRBJ2-3; abundance: many; v_gene: TRBV29-1
CDR3aa: CASSPGQEKLFF; CDR3nt: TGTGCCAGCAGTCCGGGACAGGAAAAACTGTTTTTT; d_gene: TRBD1; j_gene: TRBJ1-4; abundance: many; v_gene: TRBV11-2
CDR3aa: CASSLRDYGYEQYF; CDR3nt: TGTGCCAGCTCTCTCCGGGACTACGGCTACGAGCAGTACTTC; d_gene: TRBD2; j_gene: TRBJ2-7; abundance: few; v_gene: TRBV18
CDR3aa: CASSTEQGNMQFF; CDR3nt: TGTGCCAGCAGCACCGAACAGGGAAACATGCAGTTCTTC; d_gene: .; j_gene: TRBJ2-1; abundance: many; v_gene: TRBV6-5
CDR3aa: CASSRGQQGQPQHF; CDR3nt: TGCGCCAGCAGCCGGGGGCAGCAGGGTCAGCCCCAGCATTTT; d_gene: .; j_gene: TRBJ1-5; abundance: many; v_gene: TRBV4-3
CDR3aa: CASSLRTGPVSDTEAFF; CDR3nt: TGCGCCAGCAGCTTACGGACAGGGCCCGTCTCGGACACTGAAGCTTTCTTT; d_gene: TRBD1; j_gene: TRBJ1-1; abundance: many; v_gene: TRBV5-1
CDR3aa: CATSDDLQGPDTQYF; CDR3nt: TGTGCCACCAGTGATGACCTACAGGGGCCAGATACGCAGTATTTT; d_gene: TRBD1; j_gene: TRBJ2-3; abundance: many; v_gene: TRBV24-1
CDR3aa: CSATHLPAGGDNEQFF; CDR3nt: TGCAGTGCTACCCACCTCCCCGCGGGGGGGGACAATGAGCAGTTCTTC; d_gene: TRBD2; j_gene: TRBJ2-1; abundance: many; v_gene: TRBV20-1
CDR3aa: CASSPRQGKETQYF; CDR3nt: TGTGCCAGCAGTCCAAGACAGGGGAAAGAGACCCAGTACTTC; d_gene: TRBD1; j_gene: TRBJ2-5; abundance: many; v_gene: TRBV12-3/TRBV12-4
CDR3aa: CSAGERGAYYNEQFF; CDR3nt: TGCAGTGCAGGGGAGCGGGGGGCGTATTACAATGAGCAGTTCTTC; d_gene: TRBD2; j_gene: TRBJ2-1; abundance: many; v_gene: TRBV20-1
CDR3aa: CASSSNSQPTGEAFF; CDR3nt: TGTGCCAGCAGCTCCAACAGTCAACCGACAGGAGAAGCTTTCTTT; d_gene: .; j_gene: TRBJ1-1; abundance: many; v_gene: TRBV7-2
CDR3aa: CASSQNVLGQPQHF; CDR3nt: TGTGCCAGCAGCCAAAACGTGTTGGGTCAGCCCCAGCATTTT; d_gene: .; j_gene: TRBJ1-5; abundance: many; v_gene: TRBV3-1
CDR3aa: CASSLRPSALTGNTIYF; CDR3nt: TGTGCCAGCAGCCTTCGCCCTTCGGCGTTGACTGGAAACACCATATATTTT; d_gene: .; j_gene: TRBJ1-3; abundance: many; v_gene: TRBV5-4
CDR3aa: CSVSDRNYGYTF; CDR3nt: TGCAGCGTTTCTGACAGGAACTATGGCTACACCTTC; d_gene: .; j_gene: TRBJ1-2; abundance: many; v_gene: TRBV29-1
CDR3aa: CASSRGGMNTEAFF; CDR3nt: TGTGCCAGCAGCCGCGGGGGGATGAACACTGAAGCTTTCTTT; d_gene: .; j_gene: TRBJ1-1; abundance: many; v_gene: TRBV7-2
CDR3aa: CAIAGGEETQYF; CDR3nt: TGTGCCATCGCTGGAGGAGAAGAGACCCAGTACTTC; d_gene: .; j_gene: TRBJ2-5; abundance: .; v_gene: TRBV10-3
CDR3aa: CASSTTGTGGTVSTEAFF; CDR3nt: TGTGCCAGCAGCACAACCGGGACAGGGGGCACCGTGTCTACTGAAGCTTTCTTT; d_gene: TRBD1; j_gene: TRBJ1-1; abundance: many; v_gene: TRBV7-2
CDR3aa: CASRMTGGRGSTEAFF; CDR3nt: TGTGCCAGTAGGATGACAGGGGGCAGAGGGAGCACTGAAGCTTTCTTT; d_gene: TRBD1; j_gene: TRBJ1-1; abundance: many; v_gene: TRBV19
CDR3aa: CASSFNAEGRYYGYTF; CDR3nt: TGCGCCAGCAGCTTTAACGCAGAAGGACGGTACTATGGCTACACCTTC; d_gene: .; j_gene: TRBJ1-2; abundance: many; v_gene: TRBV5-1
CDR3aa: CASSQPLRGQNGYTF; CDR3nt: TGCGCCAGCAGCCAGCCACTAAGGGGGCAGAATGGCTACACCTTC; d_gene: TRBD1; j_gene: TRBJ1-2; abundance: many; v_gene: TRBV4-1
CDR3aa: CASSELGEGTYEQYF; CDR3nt: TGTGCCAGCAGTGAACTGGGGGAAGGGACCTACGAGCAGTACTTC; d_gene: .; j_gene: TRBJ2-7; abundance: many; v_gene: TRBV2
CDR3aa: CASSDSMASSTDTQYF; CDR3nt: TGTGCCAGCAGTGACTCAATGGCCTCTAGCACAGATACGCAGTATTTT; d_gene: .; j_gene: TRBJ2-3; abundance: many; v_gene: TRBV6-4
CDR3aa: CASGSKGGTEAFF; CDR3nt: TGTGCTAGTGGTTCTAAAGGAGGCACTGAAGCTTTCTTT; d_gene: .; j_gene: TRBJ1-1; abundance: many; v_gene: TRBV12-5
CDR3aa: CASSQAGDPPYNEQFF; CDR3nt: TGTGCCAGCAGCCAAGCGGGGGACCCGCCCTACAATGAGCAGTTCTTC; d_gene: .; j_gene: TRBJ2-1; abundance: many; v_gene: TRBV14
CDR3aa: CASSASGGGTYNEQFF; CDR3nt: TGTGCCAGCTCAGCAAGCGGGGGGGGAACCTACAATGAGCAGTTCTTC; d_gene: TRBD2; j_gene: TRBJ2-1; abundance: many; v_gene: TRBV18
CDR3aa: CASRRQDTGELFF; CDR3nt: TGTGCCAGCAGGCGACAGGACACCGGGGAGCTGTTTTTT; d_gene: .; j_gene: TRBJ2-2; abundance: .; v_gene: TRBV5-4
CDR3aa: CASSLVSSGRRGNQPQHF; CDR3nt: TGTGCCAGCAGCTTAGTGTCGTCGGGGCGGCGTGGCAATCAGCCCCAGCATTTT; d_gene: .; j_gene: TRBJ1-5; abundance: .; v_gene: TRBV7-9
CDR3aa: CASSLVSPHYEQYF; CDR3nt: TGCGCCAGCAGCTTGGTGTCGCCCCACTACGAGCAGTACTTC; d_gene: .; j_gene: TRBJ2-7; abundance: many; v_gene: TRBV5-1
CDR3aa: CASSPMGQGNTGELFF; CDR3nt: TGCGCCAGCAGCCCGATGGGACAGGGGAACACCGGGGAGCTGTTTTTT; d_gene: TRBD1; j_gene: TRBJ2-2; abundance: many; v_gene: TRBV5-1
CDR3aa: CASSSGQGTYNEQFF; CDR3nt: TGTGCCAGCAGCTCAGGACAGGGGACCTACAATGAGCAGTTCTTC; d_gene: TRBD1; j_gene: TRBJ2-1; abundance: .; v_gene: TRBV5-4